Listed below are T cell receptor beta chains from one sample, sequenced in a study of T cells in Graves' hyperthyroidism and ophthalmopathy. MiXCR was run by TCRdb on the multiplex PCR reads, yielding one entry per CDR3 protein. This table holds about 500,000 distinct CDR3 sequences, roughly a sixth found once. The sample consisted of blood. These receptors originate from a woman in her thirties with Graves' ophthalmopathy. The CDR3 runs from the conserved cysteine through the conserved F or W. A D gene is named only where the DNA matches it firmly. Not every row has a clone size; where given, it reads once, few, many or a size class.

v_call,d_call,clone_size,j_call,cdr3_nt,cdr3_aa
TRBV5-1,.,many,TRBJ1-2,TGCGCCAGCAGCTTGACGGCTACAGGCTACACCTTC,CASSLTATGYTF
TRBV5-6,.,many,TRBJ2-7,TGTGCCAGCAGCTGGAGCGGGACAGCCTACGAGCAGTACTTC,CASSWSGTAYEQYF
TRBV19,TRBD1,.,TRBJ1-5,TGTGCCAGTAGCCATCGGAGGACAGGGGGCTCCTATAGCAATCAGCCCCAGCATTTT,CASSHRRTGGSYSNQPQHF
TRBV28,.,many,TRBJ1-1,TGTGCCAGCAGTTTACCCTCATATGAAGCTTTCTTT,CASSLPSYEAFF
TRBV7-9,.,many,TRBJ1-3,TGTGCCAGCAGCGATCAGGTCTCCTCTGGAAACACCATATATTTT,CASSDQVSSGNTIYF
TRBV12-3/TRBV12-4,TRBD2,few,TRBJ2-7,TGTGCCGGCAGCCCCCACCCGGGACTAGTGTACGAGCAGTACTTC,CAGSPHPGLVYEQYF
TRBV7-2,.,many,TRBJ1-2,TGTGCCAGCAGCTGGGACGCGACTAACTATGGCTACACCTTC,CASSWDATNYGYTF
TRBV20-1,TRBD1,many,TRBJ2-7,TGCAGTGCTAGCTCGGGACAGTACGAGCAGTACTTC,CSASSGQYEQYF
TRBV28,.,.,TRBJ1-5,TGTGCCAGCGCTCTCTTATGGAGCAATCAGCCCCAGCATTTT,CASALLWSNQPQHF
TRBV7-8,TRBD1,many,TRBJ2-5,TGTGCCAGCAGCTTCAGTCAGGGGGCGGCGAACCAAGAGACCCAGTACTTC,CASSFSQGAANQETQYF
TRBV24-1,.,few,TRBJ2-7,TGTGCCACCAGCCCTACCGGTGCAGGAGACTCGGTCGAGCAGTACTTC,CATSPTGAGDSVEQYF
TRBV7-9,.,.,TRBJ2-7,TGTGCCAGCAGCTTACTCTCTATTCCGGTCGCCTACGAGCAGTACTTC,CASSLLSIPVAYEQYF
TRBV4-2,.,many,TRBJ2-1,TGTGCCAGCAGCCAGTTCCCATCGGACTTTAACAATGAGCAGTTCTTC,CASSQFPSDFNNEQFF
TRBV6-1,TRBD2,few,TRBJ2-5,TGTGCCAGCAGCGGGACTAGCAGGTACCAAGAGACCCAGTACTTC,CASSGTSRYQETQYF
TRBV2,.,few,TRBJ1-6,TGTGCCAGCAGGACCCCCCGGGACATATATAATTCACCCCTCCACTTT,CASRTPRDIYNSPLHF
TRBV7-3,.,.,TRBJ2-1,TGTGCCAGCAGCCTTCAACCTATACACAATGAGCAGTTCTTC,CASSLQPIHNEQFF
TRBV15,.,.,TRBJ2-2,TGTGCCACCAGCATCACAGGGCCCGGGGAGCTGTTTTTT,CATSITGPGELFF
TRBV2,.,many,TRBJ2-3,TGTGCCAGCACAGGGAGAGATACGCAGTATTTT,CASTGRDTQYF
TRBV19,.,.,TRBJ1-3,TGTGCCAGTAGTTTCGGACAGCCGACCTACTCTGGAAACACCATATATTTT,CASSFGQPTYSGNTIYF
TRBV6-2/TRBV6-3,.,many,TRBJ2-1,TGTGCCAGCAGTGCCCGGGACATGGCCTACAATGAGCAGTTCTTC,CASSARDMAYNEQFF
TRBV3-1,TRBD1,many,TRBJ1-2,TGTGCCAGCACCGACGGGACAGGGCATGGTGTTTTTGGCTACACCTTC,CASTDGTGHGVFGYTF
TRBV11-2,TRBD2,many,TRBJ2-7,TGTGCCAGCAAGGGACTAGCGGTCGAGCAGTACTTC,CASKGLAVEQYF
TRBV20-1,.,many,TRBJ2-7,TGCAGTGCTTCGAGGAACAGTCAGTCTCCAGGCGAGCAGTACTTC,CSASRNSQSPGEQYF
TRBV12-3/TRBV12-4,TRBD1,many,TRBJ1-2,TGTGCCAGCAGCCCCACAGGGGTACTGGGCTACACCTTC,CASSPTGVLGYTF
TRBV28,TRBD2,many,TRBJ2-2,TGTGCCAGCAGTTTTTCTCTAGCGGGTATAAACACCGGGGAGCTGTTTTTT,CASSFSLAGINTGELFF
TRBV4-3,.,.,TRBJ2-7,TGCGCCAGCAGCCAAGATTCGCCCGCTAGCTCCTACAATGAGCAGTACTTC,CASSQDSPASSYNEQYF
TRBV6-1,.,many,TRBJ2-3,TGTGCCAGCAGTGCCATTATAGGTATACAGGGTAGTAAGAGCGACACAGATACGCAGTATTTT,CASSAIIGIQGSKSDTDTQYF
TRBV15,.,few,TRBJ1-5,TGTGCCACCAGCAGAGATCGATCCTATCAGCCCCAGCATTTT,CATSRDRSYQPQHF
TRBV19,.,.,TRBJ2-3,TGTGCCAGTAGTATCGCACGGATAGATACGCAGTATTTT,CASSIARIDTQYF
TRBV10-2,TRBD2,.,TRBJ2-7,TGCGCCAGTGGGGTTTATGCGGGAGTTTCATACGAGCAGTACTTC,CASGVYAGVSYEQYF
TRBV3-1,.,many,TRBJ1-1,TGTGCCAGCAGCCAGAACAGACAAATAAACACTGAAGCTTTCTTT,CASSQNRQINTEAFF
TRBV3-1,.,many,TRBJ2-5,TGTGCCAGCAGCTCCGCTTCAGAGACCCAGTACTTC,CASSSASETQYF
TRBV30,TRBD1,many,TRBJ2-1,TGTGCCTGGAGTGTATCCGGGACAGGGTTGGATGAGCAGTTCTTC,CAWSVSGTGLDEQFF
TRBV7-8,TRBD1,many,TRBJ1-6,TGTGCCAGCAGCTGGGGACAGGGTGTATCACCCCTCCACTTT,CASSWGQGVSPLHF
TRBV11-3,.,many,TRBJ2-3,TGTGCCAGCAGCTTAAACCCCTCTAGCACAGATACGCAGTATTTT,CASSLNPSSTDTQYF
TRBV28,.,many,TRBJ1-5,TGTGCCAGCAGTTTGGGAATCAGGGGCCCATTAGGACAGCCCCAGCATTTT,CASSLGIRGPLGQPQHF
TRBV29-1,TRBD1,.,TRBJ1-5,TGCAGCGCCCGACAGGGGGACAGCAATCAGCCCCAGCATTTT,CSARQGDSNQPQHF
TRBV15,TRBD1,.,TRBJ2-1,TGTGCCACCAGCAAGGACAGGGGGTTCTCTAGCGGGCTCTACAATGAGCAGTTCTTC,CATSKDRGFSSGLYNEQFF
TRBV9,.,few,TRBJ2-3,TGTGCCAGCAGCGTAGTCGGAGGAGCAGATACGCAGTATTTT,CASSVVGGADTQYF
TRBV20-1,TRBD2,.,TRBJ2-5,TGCAGTGCCGAAGCGGGAGCTGAGACCCAGTACTTC,CSAEAGAETQYF
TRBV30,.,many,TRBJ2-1,TGTGCCTGGACGGAGGGCCTCTACAATGAGCAGTTCTTC,CAWTEGLYNEQFF
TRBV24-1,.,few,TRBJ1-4,TGTGCCACCAGTGATGGGGGGGCGAGTAATGAAAAACTGTTTTTT,CATSDGGASNEKLFF
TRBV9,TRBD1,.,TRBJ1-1,TGTGCCAGCAGCTTAGGGACAGGGGAGAACACTGAAGCTTTCTTT,CASSLGTGENTEAFF
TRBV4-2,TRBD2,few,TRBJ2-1,TGTGCCAGCGGACTAGCGGCATACAATGAGCAGTTCTTC,CASGLAAYNEQFF
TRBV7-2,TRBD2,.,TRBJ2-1,TGTGCCAGCAGGGGGGGGGGGGTGCTAGCGGGACATGAGCAGTTCTTC,CASRGGGVLAGHEQFF
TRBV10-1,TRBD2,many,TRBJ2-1,TGCGCCAGCAGCGGTAGCGGGAACCACAATGAGCAGTTCTTC,CASSGSGNHNEQFF
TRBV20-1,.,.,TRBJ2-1,TGCAGTGCTCAGGCGGGAATATCCTACAATGAGCAGTTCTTC,CSAQAGISYNEQFF
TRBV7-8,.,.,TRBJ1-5,TGTGCCAGCACCTCGGACGGAGGGAATCAGCCCCAGCATTTT,CASTSDGGNQPQHF
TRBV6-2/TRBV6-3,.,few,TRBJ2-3,TGTGCCAGCAGTTTCCTCTCCCTGACTAGGCGTCCGACAGATACGCAGTATTTT,CASSFLSLTRRPTDTQYF
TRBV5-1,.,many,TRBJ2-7,TGCGCCACCGCAAACGGCCCTTCCTACGAGCAGTACTTC,CATANGPSYEQYF
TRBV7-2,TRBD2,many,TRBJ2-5,TGTGCCAGCAGAGAACTAGCGGGAGTAGAGACCCAGTACTTC,CASRELAGVETQYF
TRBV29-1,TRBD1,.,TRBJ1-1,TGCAGCGTTGAAAAGGGGGCTAGTGCTGAAGCTTTCTTT,CSVEKGASAEAFF
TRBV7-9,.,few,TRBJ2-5,TGTGCCAGCAGCTACGCGGGGGCCCAAGAGACCCAGTACTTC,CASSYAGAQETQYF
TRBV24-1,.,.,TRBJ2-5,TGTGCCACCAGTGCCCTGACCCCGGGACGGGGGTCGGAGACCCAGTACTTC,CATSALTPGRGSETQYF